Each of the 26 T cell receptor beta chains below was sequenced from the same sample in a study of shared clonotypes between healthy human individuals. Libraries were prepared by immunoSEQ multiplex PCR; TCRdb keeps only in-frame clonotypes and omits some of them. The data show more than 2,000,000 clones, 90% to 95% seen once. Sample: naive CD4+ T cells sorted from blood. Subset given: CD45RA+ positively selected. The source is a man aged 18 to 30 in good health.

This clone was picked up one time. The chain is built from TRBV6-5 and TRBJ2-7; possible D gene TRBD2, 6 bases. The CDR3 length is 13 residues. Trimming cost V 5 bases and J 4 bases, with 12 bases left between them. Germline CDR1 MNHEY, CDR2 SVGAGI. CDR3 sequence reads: CASSRRGTYEQYF. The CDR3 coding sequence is TGTGCCAGCAGTCGGAGAGGGACTTACGAGCAGTACTTC.

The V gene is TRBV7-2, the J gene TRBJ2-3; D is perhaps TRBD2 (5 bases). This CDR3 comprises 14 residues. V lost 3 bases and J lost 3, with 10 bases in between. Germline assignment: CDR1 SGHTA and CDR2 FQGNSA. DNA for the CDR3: TGTGCCAGCAGCTTTGTACGGGATACAGATACGCAGTATTTT. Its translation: CASSFVRDTDTQYF.

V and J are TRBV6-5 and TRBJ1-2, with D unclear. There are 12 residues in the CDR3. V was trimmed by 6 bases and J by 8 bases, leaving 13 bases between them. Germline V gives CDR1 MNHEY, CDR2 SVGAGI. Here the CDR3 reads CASSPSARGYTF. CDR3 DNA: TGTGCCAGCAGCCCCTCGGCCCGGGGCTACACCTTC.

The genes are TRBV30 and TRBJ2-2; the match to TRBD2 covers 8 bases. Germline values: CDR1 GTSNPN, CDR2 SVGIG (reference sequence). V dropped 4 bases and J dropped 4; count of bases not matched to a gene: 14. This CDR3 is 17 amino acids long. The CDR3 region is CAWNAPGAGVTTGELFF. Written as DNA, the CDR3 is TGTGCCTGGAATGCTCCAGGAGCGGGAGTTACCACCGGGGAGCTGTTTTTT.

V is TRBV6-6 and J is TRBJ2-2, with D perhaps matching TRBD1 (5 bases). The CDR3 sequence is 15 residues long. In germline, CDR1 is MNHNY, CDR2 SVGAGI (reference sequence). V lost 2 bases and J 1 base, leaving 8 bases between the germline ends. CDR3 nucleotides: TGTGCCAGCAGTTACGACAGTCGGAACACCGGGGAGCTGTTTTTT. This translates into CASSYDSRNTGELFF.

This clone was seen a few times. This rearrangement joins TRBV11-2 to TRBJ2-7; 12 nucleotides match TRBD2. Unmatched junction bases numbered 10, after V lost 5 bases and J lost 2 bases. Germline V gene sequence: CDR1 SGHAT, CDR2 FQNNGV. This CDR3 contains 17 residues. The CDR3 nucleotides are TGTGCCAGCAGCCGTGGACTAGCGGGACCCATGGCCTACGAGCAGTACTTC. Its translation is CASSRGLAGPMAYEQYF.

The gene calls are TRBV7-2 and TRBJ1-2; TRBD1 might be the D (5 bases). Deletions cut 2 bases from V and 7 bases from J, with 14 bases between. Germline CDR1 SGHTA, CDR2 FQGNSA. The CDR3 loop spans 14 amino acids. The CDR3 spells CASSLQGGLVGYTF. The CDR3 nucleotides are TGTGCCAGCAGCTTACAGGGAGGTCTAGTTGGCTACACCTTC.

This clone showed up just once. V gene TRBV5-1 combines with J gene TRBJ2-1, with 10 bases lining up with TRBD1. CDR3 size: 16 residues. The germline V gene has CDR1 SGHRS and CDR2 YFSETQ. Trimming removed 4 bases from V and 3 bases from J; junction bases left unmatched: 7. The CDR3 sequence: CASSTDRGRYYNEQFF. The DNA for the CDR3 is TGCGCCAGCAGCACCGACAGGGGGCGCTACTACAATGAGCAGTTCTTC.

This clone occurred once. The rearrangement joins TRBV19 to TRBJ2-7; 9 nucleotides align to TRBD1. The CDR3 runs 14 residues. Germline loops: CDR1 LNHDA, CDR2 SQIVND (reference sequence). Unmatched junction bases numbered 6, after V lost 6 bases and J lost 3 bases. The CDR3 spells CASSARQGVYEQYF. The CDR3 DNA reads TGTGCCAGTAGCGCCCGACAGGGGGTCTACGAGCAGTACTTC.

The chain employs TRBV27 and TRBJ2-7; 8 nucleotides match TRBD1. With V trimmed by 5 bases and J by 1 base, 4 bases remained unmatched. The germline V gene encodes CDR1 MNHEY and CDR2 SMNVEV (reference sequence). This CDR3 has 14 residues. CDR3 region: CASSPTGESYEQYF. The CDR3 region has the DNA TGTGCCAGCAGTCCGACAGGGGAGTCCTACGAGCAGTACTTC.

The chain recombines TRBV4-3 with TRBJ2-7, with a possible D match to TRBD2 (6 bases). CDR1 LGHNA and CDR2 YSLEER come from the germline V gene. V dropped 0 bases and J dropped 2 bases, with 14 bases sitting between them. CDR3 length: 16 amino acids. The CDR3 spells CASSQDLRELPYEQYF. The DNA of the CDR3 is TGCGCCAGCAGCCAAGACCTTCGGGAGCTACCCTACGAGCAGTACTTC.

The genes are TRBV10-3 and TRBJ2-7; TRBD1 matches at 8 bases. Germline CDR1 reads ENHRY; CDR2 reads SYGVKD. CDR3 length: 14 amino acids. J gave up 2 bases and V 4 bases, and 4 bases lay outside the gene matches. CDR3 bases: TGTGCCATCAGTGTGCAGGGGGCGGCCTACGAGCAGTACTTC. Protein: CAISVQGAAYEQYF.

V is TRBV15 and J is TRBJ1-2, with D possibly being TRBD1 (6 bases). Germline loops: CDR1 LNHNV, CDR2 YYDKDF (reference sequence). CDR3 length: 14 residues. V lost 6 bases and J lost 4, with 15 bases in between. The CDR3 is CATSSDGGSYGYTF. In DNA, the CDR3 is TGTGCCACCAGTAGCGACGGGGGCAGCTATGGCTACACCTTC.

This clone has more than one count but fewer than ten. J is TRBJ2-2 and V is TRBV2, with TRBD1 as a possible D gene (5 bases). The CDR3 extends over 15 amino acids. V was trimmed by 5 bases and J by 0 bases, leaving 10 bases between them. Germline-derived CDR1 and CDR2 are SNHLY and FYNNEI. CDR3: CASSIPTANTGELFF. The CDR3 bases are TGTGCCAGCAGTATTCCGACAGCGAACACCGGGGAGCTGTTTTTT.

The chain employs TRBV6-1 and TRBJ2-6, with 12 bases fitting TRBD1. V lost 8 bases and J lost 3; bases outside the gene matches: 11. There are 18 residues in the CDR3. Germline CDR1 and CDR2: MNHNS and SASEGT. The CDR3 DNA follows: TGTGCCAGCCGTGCCTCGGGACAGGGGGCGCGTGGGGCCAACGTCCTGACTTTC. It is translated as CASRASGQGARGANVLTF.

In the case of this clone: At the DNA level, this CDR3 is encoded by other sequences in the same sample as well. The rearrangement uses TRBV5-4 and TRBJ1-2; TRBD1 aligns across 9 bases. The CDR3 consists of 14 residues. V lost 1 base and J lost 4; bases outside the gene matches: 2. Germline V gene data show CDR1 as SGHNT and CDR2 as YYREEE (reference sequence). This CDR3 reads CASSLTGGGYGYTF. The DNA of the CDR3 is TGTGCCAGCAGCTTGACAGGGGGCGGCTATGGCTACACCTTC. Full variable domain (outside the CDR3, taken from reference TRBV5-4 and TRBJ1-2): ETGVTQSPTHLIKTRGQQVTLRCSSQSGHNTVSWYQQALGQGPQFIFQYYREEENGRGNFPPRFSGLQFPNYSSELNVNALELDDSALYLCASSLTGGGYGYTFGSGTRLTVV.

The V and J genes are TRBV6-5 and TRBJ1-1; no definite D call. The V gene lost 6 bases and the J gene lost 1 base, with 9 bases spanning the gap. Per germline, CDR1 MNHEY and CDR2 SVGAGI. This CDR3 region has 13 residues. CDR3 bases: TGTGCCAGCAGCCCGGGGAAGAACACTGAAGCTTTCTTT. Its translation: CASSPGKNTEAFF.

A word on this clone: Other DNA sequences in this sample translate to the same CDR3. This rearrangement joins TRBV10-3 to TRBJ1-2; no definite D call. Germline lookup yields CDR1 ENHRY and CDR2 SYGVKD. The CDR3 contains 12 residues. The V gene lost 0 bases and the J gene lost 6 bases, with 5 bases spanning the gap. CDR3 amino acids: CAISESRDGYTF. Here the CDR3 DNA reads TGTGCCATCAGTGAGTCGAGGGATGGCTACACCTTC.

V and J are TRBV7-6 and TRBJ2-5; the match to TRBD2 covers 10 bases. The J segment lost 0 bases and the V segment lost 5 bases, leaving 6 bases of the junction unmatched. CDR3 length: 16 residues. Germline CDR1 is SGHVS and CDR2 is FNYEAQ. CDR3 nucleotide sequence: TGTGCCAGCAGCGATGGGACTAGCGAGTACCAAGAGACCCAGTACTTC. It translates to CASSDGTSEYQETQYF.

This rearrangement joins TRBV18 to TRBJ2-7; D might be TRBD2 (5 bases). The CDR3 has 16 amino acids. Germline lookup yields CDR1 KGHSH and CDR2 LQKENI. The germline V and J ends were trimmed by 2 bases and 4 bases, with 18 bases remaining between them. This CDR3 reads CASSPAGQVLGYEQYF. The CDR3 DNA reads TGTGCCAGCTCACCAGCGGGCCAGGTCCTCGGGTACGAGCAGTACTTC.

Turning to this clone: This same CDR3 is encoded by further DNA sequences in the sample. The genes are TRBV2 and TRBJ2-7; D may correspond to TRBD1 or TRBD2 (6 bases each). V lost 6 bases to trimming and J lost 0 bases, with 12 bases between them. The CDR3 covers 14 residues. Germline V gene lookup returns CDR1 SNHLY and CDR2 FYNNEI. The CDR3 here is CASSARGHSYEQYF. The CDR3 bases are TGTGCCAGCAGCGCTCGGGGGCACTCCTACGAGCAGTACTTC.

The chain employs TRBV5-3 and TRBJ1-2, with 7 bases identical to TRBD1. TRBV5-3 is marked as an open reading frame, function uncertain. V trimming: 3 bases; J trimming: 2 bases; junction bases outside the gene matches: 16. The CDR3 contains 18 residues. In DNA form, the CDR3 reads TGTGCCAGAAGCTCACCCGATTTCGAGGGACAGCTAAACTATGGCTACACCTTC. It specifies CARSSPDFEGQLNYGYTF.

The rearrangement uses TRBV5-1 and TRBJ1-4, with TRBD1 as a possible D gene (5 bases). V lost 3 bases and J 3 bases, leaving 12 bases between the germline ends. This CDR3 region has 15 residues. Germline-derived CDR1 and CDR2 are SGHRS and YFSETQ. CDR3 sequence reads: CASSSGVLSNEKLFF. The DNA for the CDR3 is TGCGCCAGCAGCTCGGGGGTGTTATCTAATGAAAAACTGTTTTTT.

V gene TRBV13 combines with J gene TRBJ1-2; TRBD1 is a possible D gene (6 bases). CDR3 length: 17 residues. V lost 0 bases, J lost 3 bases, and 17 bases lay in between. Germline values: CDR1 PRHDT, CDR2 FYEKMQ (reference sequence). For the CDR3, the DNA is TGTGCCAGCAGCTTAGGCAGCGGACAGACCGCTTACTATGGCTACACCTTC. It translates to CASSLGSGQTAYYGYTF.

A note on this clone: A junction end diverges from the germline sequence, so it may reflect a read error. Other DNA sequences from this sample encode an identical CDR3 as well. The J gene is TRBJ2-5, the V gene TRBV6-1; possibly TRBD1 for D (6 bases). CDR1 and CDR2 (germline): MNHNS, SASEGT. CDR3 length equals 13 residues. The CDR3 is CASSEGGRETQYF. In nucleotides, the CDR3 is TGTGCCAGCAGCGAAGGGGGACGAGAGACCCAGTACTTC.

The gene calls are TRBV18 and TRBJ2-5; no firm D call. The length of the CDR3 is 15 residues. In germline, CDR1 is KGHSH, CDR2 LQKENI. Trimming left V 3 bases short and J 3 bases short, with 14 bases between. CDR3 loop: CASSPSEMGKETQYF. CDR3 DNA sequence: TGTGCCAGCTCACCGTCCGAGATGGGGAAAGAGACCCAGTACTTC.